These T cell receptor beta chains were read from a single sample in a study of vaccination and CD4 T cells after COVID-19. MiXCR, run by TCRdb on the PCR reads, gives a single entry per CDR3 protein. The sample yields over 15,000 distinct CDR3 sequences, roughly 31% seen once. Which antigens these TCRs recognize remains unknown. Sequenced material: cultured CD4+ T cells from blood. These receptors were collected from a human donor with COVID-19. Both conserved end residues are part of each CDR3. The order of the fields is clone size, V gene, J gene, D gene, CDR3 DNA, CDR3 protein. The D gene is left open where the match is weak. Some rows have no size entry. The others give once, few or many, or a class for an expanded clone.

.,TRBV20-1,TRBJ2-1,.,TGCAGTGCTAGTGGGACCGGGTTTTTTGAGCAGTTCTTC,CSASGTGFFEQFF
.,TRBV12-3/TRBV12-4,TRBJ2-3,.,TGTGCCAGCAGTTTACGTGGGCGCCCCAGCACAGATACGCAGTATTTT,CASSLRGRPSTDTQYF
.,TRBV6-2/TRBV6-3,TRBJ1-2,.,TGTGCCAGCAGTGACAGCCTCTATGGCTACACCTTC,CASSDSLYGYTF
.,TRBV6-1,TRBJ1-5,.,TGTGCCAGCAGCACAAATCAGCCCCAGCATTTT,CASSTNQPQHF
few,TRBV20-1,TRBJ1-6,.,TGCAGTGCTACCTCTCCAGGGGAGAACTCCTATAATTCACCCCTCCACTTT,CSATSPGENSYNSPLHF
medium-sized,TRBV6-1,TRBJ1-3,.,TGTGCCATCCTAATCTTAGGGGCGGACTCTGGAAACACCATATATTTT,CAILILGADSGNTIYF
.,TRBV6-5,TRBJ1-5,.,TGTGCCAGCAGTTCCCGACAGAAGAATCAGCCCCAGCATTTT,CASSSRQKNQPQHF
.,TRBV6-5,TRBJ2-7,.,TGTGCCAGCAGTTACTCGACAGACTACGAGCAGTACTTC,CASSYSTDYEQYF
.,TRBV20-1,TRBJ2-1,.,TGCAGTGCTAGAGACCTTCGGGGGTGGAATGAGCAGTTCTTC,CSARDLRGWNEQFF
.,TRBV7-2,TRBJ1-5,.,TGTGCCAGCAGCACCGGGGGGGGGCGCAATCAGCCCCAGCATTTT,CASSTGGGRNQPQHF
.,TRBV11-2,TRBJ1-6,.,TGTGCCAGCAGCTTAGAAAGGGGACTCCACTTT,CASSLERGLHF
.,TRBV19,TRBJ2-2,TRBD1,TGTGCCAGTAGGCCGGGACAGATGACCGGGGAGCTGTTTTTT,CASRPGQMTGELFF
.,TRBV20-1,TRBJ2-2,.,TGCAGTGCTCAGGGACCACTCACCGGGGAGCTGTTTTTT,CSAQGPLTGELFF
few,TRBV11-3,TRBJ1-2,.,TGTGCCAGCAGCTCGGGCGCTCAGGGTGGCTACACCTTC,CASSSGAQGGYTF
.,TRBV24-1,TRBJ2-1,TRBD2,TGTGCCACCAAGGGACTAGCTGGCGAGCAGTTCTTC,CATKGLAGEQFF
few,TRBV25-1,TRBJ2-1,.,TGTGCCAGCACACTAAGGGGGTCCGGTAATGAGCAGTTCTTC,CASTLRGSGNEQFF
.,TRBV7-2,TRBJ2-1,.,TGTGCCAGCAGCTTAGTCAATAATGAGCAGTTCTTC,CASSLVNNEQFF
.,TRBV5-4,TRBJ1-1,TRBD1,TGTGCCAGCAGCTACGGACAGGCGATCATGAACACTGAAGCTTTCTTT,CASSYGQAIMNTEAFF
few,TRBV6-1,TRBJ2-7,TRBD1,TGTGCCAGCAGTGACGACAGGGGACCACCCTACGAGCAGTACTTC,CASSDDRGPPYEQYF
few,TRBV24-1,TRBJ2-6,.,TGTGCCACCAGTGATTATAACTCTGGGGCCAACGTCCTGACTTTC,CATSDYNSGANVLTF